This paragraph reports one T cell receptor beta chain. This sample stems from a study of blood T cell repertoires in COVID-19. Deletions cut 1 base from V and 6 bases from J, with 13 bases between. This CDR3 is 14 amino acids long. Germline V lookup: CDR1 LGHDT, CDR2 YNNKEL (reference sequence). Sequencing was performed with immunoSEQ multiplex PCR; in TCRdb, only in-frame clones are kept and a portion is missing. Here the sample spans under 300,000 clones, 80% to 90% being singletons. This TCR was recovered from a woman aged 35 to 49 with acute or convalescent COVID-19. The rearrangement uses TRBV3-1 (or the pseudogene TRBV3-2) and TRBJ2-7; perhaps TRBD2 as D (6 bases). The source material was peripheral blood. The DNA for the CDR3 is TGTGCCAGCAGCCAAGGAGGGAGGACTGGCGAGCAGTACGTC. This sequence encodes CASSQGGRTGEQYV.